Below, one T cell receptor beta chain is given with its context. What it binds is unknown. This entry is derived from a study of chemoradiotherapy in HPV16-positive cancers. The CDR3 loop spans 12 amino acids. Germline V CDR1 and CDR2: SGHAT, FQNNGV. V shed 5 bases and J shed 1 base, with 6 bases lying between them. TCRdb's copy holds only in-frame clones and misses some; the assay was immunoSEQ multiplex PCR. In the table there are 15,000 or so clones, nearly 80% of which are singletons. Study-level points and caveats: Candidate HPV-specific clones and E7-related TCR motifs grew in tumor during treatment. Functional assays defining HPV-specific T cells used only a couple of HPV16-positive patients. In HPV16-positive patients, HPV-responsive T-cell expansion tracked better recurrence-free survival.

This material was collected from a patient who underwent chemoradiotherapy. This sequence originates from a human donor with HPV-associated anogenital cancer. The chain couples TRBV11-2 to TRBJ2-7; D not certain. The CDR3, as DNA: TGTGCCAGCAGCGCAGATTCCTACGAGCAGTACTTC. Residues: CASSADSYEQYF.